The 22 T cell receptor beta chains below were found in one sample sequenced in a study of cytomegalovirus exposure and HLA in healthy donors. Vbeta (60) and Jbeta (13) primers were used in the PCR. The protocol was immunoSEQ multiplex PCR, while the TCRdb copy is restricted to in-frame clones and leaves out a portion. Here the sample spans around 200,000 clones, about 80% being singletons. Sequencing was done on a sample of PBMCs. These receptors originate from a woman aged 45-59 years in good health and CMV-seropositive.

The rearrangement links TRBV19 to TRBJ1-2; D may be TRBD1 (6 bases). V lost 9 bases and J 7 bases, leaving 18 bases between the germline ends. CDR3 length: 13 amino acids. Germline CDR1 and CDR2: LNHDA and SQIVND (reference sequence). This CDR3 reads CASGGAQVFGYTF. CDR3 nucleotide sequence: TGTGCCAGCGGGGGGGCACAGGTTTTTGGCTACACCTTC.

CDR3: CASSLGTRPAGELFF. The CDR3 DNA reads as TGTGCCAGCAGTTTAGGGACTAGGCCGGCCGGGGAGCTGTTTTTT. This chain joins TRBV27 and TRBJ2-2; TRBD2 agrees at 8 bases. The CDR3 length is 15 residues. CDR1 is MNHEY, CDR2 SMNVEV, per germline (reference sequence). The V segment lost 2 bases and the J segment 6 bases; nucleotides outside the gene matches: 5.

The genes are TRBV19 and TRBJ1-5, with D possibly being TRBD1 (5 bases). Per germline, CDR1 LNHDA and CDR2 SQIVND (reference sequence). The V and J ends lost 5 bases and 4 bases respectively, with 18 bases between them. The CDR3 is 16 amino acids. The CDR3 here is CASSVGRGFQNQPQHF. CDR3 bases: TGTGCCAGTAGTGTAGGAAGGGGTTTTCAGAATCAGCCCCAGCATTTT.

The chain uses TRBV19 and TRBJ1-1; 10 nucleotides agree with TRBD1. With V trimmed by 5 bases and J by 5 bases, 5 bases remained unmatched. CDR1 is LNHDA, CDR2 SQIVND, per germline (reference sequence). This CDR3 has 14 residues. The CDR3 nucleotides read TGTGCCAGTAGTGCAGGACAGGGGGTGACTGAAGCTTTCTTT. Translation gives CASSAGQGVTEAFF.

The rearrangement links TRBV5-8 to TRBJ1-1, with D hard to call. The CDR3 is made up of 14 amino acids. The V end was cut by 0 bases, the J end by 8 bases, with 14 bases between. CDR1 and CDR2 from the germline V gene are SGHTS and YDEGEE. CDR3 loop: CASSLELPSGEAFF. CDR3 bases: TGTGCCAGCAGCTTGGAACTTCCATCGGGGGAAGCTTTCTTT.

About this clone: The junction and the germline gene differ at one end; a read error may be behind it. The V call is TRBV5-3, the J call TRBJ2-7; 10 positions match TRBD2. TRBV5-3 is given ORF status, its function remaining uncertain. This CDR3 comprises 15 residues. DNA for the CDR3: TGTGCCAGCAGCTTTAGCGGGGGGAGCTCCTACGAGCAGTACTTC. It is translated as CASSFSGGSSYEQYF.

The chain carries TRBV6-9 and TRBJ1-5; D may be TRBD1 (5 bases). Germline CDR1 is MNHGY and CDR2 is SVAAGI. V gave up 2 bases and J gave up 4 bases, with 12 bases separating them. The length of the CDR3 is 15 residues. Written as DNA, the CDR3 is TGTGCCAGCAGTTATAGGGGAGGCCGTAATCAGCCCCAGCATTTT. This sequence encodes CASSYRGGRNQPQHF.

This chain joins TRBV20-1 and TRBJ1-2, with D unresolved. The germline CDR1 and CDR2 sequences are DFQATT and SNEGSKA (reference sequence). This CDR3 comprises 11 residues. V gave up 7 bases and J gave up 1 base, with 7 bases separating them. In nucleotides, the CDR3 is TGCAGTGGAGTCATTAACTATGGCTACACCTTC. It specifies CSGVINYGYTF.

Here the CDR3 reads CASSLTPGTGRAKNIQYF. The CDR3 DNA is TGTGCCAGCAGTTTAACACCCGGGACAGGGAGAGCCAAAAACATTCAGTACTTC. The chain combines TRBV28 with TRBJ2-4; 9 nucleotides agree with TRBD1. The CDR3 consists of 18 residues. J lost 0 bases, V lost 2 bases, and 8 bases had no gene match. Germline V gene data show CDR1 as MDHEN and CDR2 as SYDVKM.

V usage is TRBV19 and J usage is TRBJ1-2, with D possibly being TRBD1 (5 bases). The CDR3 loop spans 14 amino acids. CDR1 LNHDA and CDR2 SQIVND come from the germline V gene (reference sequence). Trimming removed 2 bases at V and 4 bases at J, with 11 bases between. The CDR3: CASSISTELYGYTF. The CDR3 DNA reads as TGTGCCAGTAGTATATCGACAGAGCTCTATGGCTACACCTTC.

J is TRBJ1-6 and V is TRBV25-1; a weak D match, TRBD1 (6 bases). With 6 bases removed from V and 0 bases from J, the gap between germline ends came to 9 bases. Germline V lookup: CDR1 MGHDK, CDR2 SYGVNS. This CDR3 is built from 15 residues. Here the CDR3 reads CASRDSGSYNSPLHF. The DNA for the CDR3 is TGTGCCAGCAGGGACAGTGGCTCCTATAATTCACCCCTCCACTTT.

This clone was recorded once. The chain recombines TRBV19 with TRBJ2-7; 7 bases match TRBD1. Germline V CDR1 and CDR2: LNHDA, SQIVND (reference sequence). CDR3 size: 15 residues. V dropped 1 base and J dropped 2; count of bases not matched to a gene: 5. CDR3 protein: CASSIGYRGPYEQYF. DNA for the CDR3: TGTGCCAGTAGTATAGGGTACAGGGGCCCCTACGAGCAGTACTTC.

The gene calls are TRBV5-4 and TRBJ2-1; 11 bases match TRBD2. Germline trimming cut 4 bases from V and 4 bases from J; bases unmatched to any gene: 10. CDR3 length equals 17 residues. Germline V gives CDR1 SGHNT, CDR2 YYREEE (reference sequence). CDR3 in DNA: TGTGCCAGCAGCACTAGCCTAGCGGGGGGAGCTTACAATGAGCAGTTCTTC. Translating it yields CASSTSLAGGAYNEQFF. The full variable domain, in which reference TRBV5-4 and TRBJ2-1 provide the parts outside the CDR3, is ETGVTQSPTHLIKTRGQQVTLRCSSQSGHNTVSWYQQALGQGPQFIFQYYREEENGRGNFPPRFSGLQFPNYSSELNVNALELDDSALYLCASSTSLAGGAYNEQFFGPGTRLTVL.

The V call is TRBV19, the J call TRBJ1-4; D call uncertain. Germline V gene data show CDR1 as LNHDA and CDR2 as SQIVND (reference sequence). Trimming removed 8 bases from V and 5 bases from J, with 9 bases in between. CDR3 length: 12 amino acids. CDR3 in amino acids: CASGRINEKLFF. In nucleotides, the CDR3 is TGTGCCAGTGGCAGAATAAATGAAAAACTGTTTTTT.

The rearrangement uses TRBV27 and TRBJ1-1, with D hard to call. CDR3 length: 14 residues. V gave up 3 bases and J gave up 2 bases, with 10 bases separating them. The germline CDR1 and CDR2 sequences are MNHEY and SMNVEV (reference sequence). The CDR3 nucleotides read TGTGCCAGCAGTTTTGCGGGGATTAACACTGAAGCTTTCTTT. This translates into CASSFAGINTEAFF.

CDR3 protein: CASSLVAGTNSYEQYF. CDR3 nucleotide sequence: TGTGCCAGCAGCTTAGTTGCGGGGACCAACTCCTACGAGCAGTACTTC. V and J are TRBV7-2 and TRBJ2-7; weak D call: TRBD2 (6 bases). Germline V gene data show CDR1 as SGHTA and CDR2 as FQGNSA. The CDR3 runs to 16 residues. V was clipped by 1 base and J by 0 bases, with 13 bases between them.

The gene calls are TRBV2 and TRBJ1-1; 8 positions match TRBD1. CDR1 SNHLY and CDR2 FYNNEI come from the germline V gene. The CDR3 has 14 residues. V lost 6 bases, J lost 0 bases, and 3 bases stayed unmatched. The CDR3 loop reads CASRVQGVNTEAFF. As DNA, the CDR3 is TGTGCCAGCAGAGTACAGGGGGTGAACACTGAAGCTTTCTTT.

The chain recombines TRBV19 with TRBJ2-4; 13 nucleotides agree with TRBD2. Germline CDR1 reads LNHDA; CDR2 reads SQIVND (reference sequence). This CDR3 region has 16 residues. V dropped 5 bases and J dropped 8; count of bases not matched to a gene: 9. The CDR3 reads CASSPGTSGAGHIQYF. For the CDR3, the DNA is TGTGCCAGTAGTCCTGGGACTAGCGGGGCGGGGCACATTCAGTACTTC.

The chain carries TRBV5-1 and TRBJ1-1; D ambiguous. Trimming pared 4 bases from V and 2 bases from J, leaving 12 bases between. Germline CDR1 and CDR2: SGHRS and YFSETQ. CDR3 length: 14 residues. The CDR3 region is CASSPATGNTEAFF. The CDR3 nucleotides are TGCGCCAGCAGCCCGGCCACGGGTAACACTGAAGCTTTCTTT.

The chain recombines TRBV6-1 with TRBJ2-5, with TRBD2 matching over 11 bases. The V segment lost 4 bases and the J segment 5 bases; nucleotides outside the gene matches: 12. Per germline, CDR1 MNHNS and CDR2 SASEGT. The CDR3 loop spans 17 amino acids. The CDR3 loop reads CASSGEGLAVKRETQYF. The DNA of the CDR3 is TGTGCCAGCAGTGGCGAGGGACTAGCGGTAAAGAGGGAGACCCAGTACTTC.

The gene calls are TRBV4-3 and TRBJ2-7; 8 bases are a match to TRBD1. The CDR3 contains 15 residues. V shed 2 bases and J 3 bases; nucleotides not matched to a gene: 6. Per germline, CDR1 LGHNA and CDR2 YSLEER. CDR3 sequence: CASSQNPGQVYEQYF. CDR3 coding DNA: TGCGCCAGCAGCCAAAACCCGGGACAGGTCTACGAGCAGTACTTC.

V and J are TRBV6-1 and TRBJ2-7; D not certain. The V and J ends lost 5 bases and 5 bases respectively, with 19 bases between them. This CDR3 contains 15 residues. Looked up from germline, CDR1 is MNHNS and CDR2 is SASEGT. CDR3 sequence reads: CASSPSSDLIDEQYF. The DNA for the CDR3 is TGTGCCAGCAGTCCAAGCAGCGATCTGATCGACGAGCAGTACTTC.